The 27 T cell receptor beta chains listed next were all sequenced from one sample in a study of blood T cell repertoires in COVID-19. Here immunoSEQ multiplex PCR was the method, and the copy in TCRdb shows in-frame clones only, minus some. The sample shows roughly 84,000 clones, around 78% of them seen only once. Sequences were obtained from peripheral blood. All receptors come from a man aged 60 to 75 with COVID-19, enrolled during active disease.

The chain couples TRBV10-3 to TRBJ2-7, with 7 bases matching TRBD1. Unmatched junction bases numbered 11, after V lost 10 bases and J lost 5 bases. Germline CDR1 and CDR2: ENHRY and SYGVKD. The CDR3 extends over 13 amino acids. This chain's CDR3 is CATRDDRVNEQYF. The CDR3 DNA is TGTGCCACCCGGGATGACAGGGTAAACGAGCAGTACTTC.

This chain joins TRBV10-3 and TRBJ2-7; tentative D call: TRBD2 (5 bases). Germline-derived CDR1 and CDR2 are ENHRY and SYGVKD. V was cut by 4 bases and J by 8 bases, with 18 bases left in between. The CDR3 runs 14 residues. The CDR3 region is CAISVSSDSRKQYF. CDR3 bases: TGTGCCATCAGTGTGTCCTCGGACTCCCGCAAGCAGTACTTC.

The chain uses TRBV28 and TRBJ1-5; D ambiguous. CDR1 and CDR2 (germline): MDHEN, SYDVKM. The V end lost 2 bases, the J end lost 0 bases, and 11 bases lay between the germline ends. The CDR3 totals 16 residues. This CDR3 reads CASSLASGISNQPQHF. The CDR3 DNA reads as TGTGCCAGCAGTTTAGCTTCGGGGATTAGCAATCAGCCCCAGCATTTT.

For the CDR3, the DNA is TGTGCCAGCAGCTTAGATTTGGGCAAGCAGTTCTTC. Translated: CASSLDLGKQFF. The chain combines TRBV7-9 with TRBJ2-1; D remains unclear. The CDR3 is 12 residues long. Germline V gene lookup returns CDR1 SEHNR and CDR2 FQNEAQ (reference sequence). V lost 1 base and J lost 11, with 9 bases in between. The variable domain in full, with the rest retrieved from reference TRBV7-9 and TRBJ2-1, is DTGVSQNPRHKITKRGQNVTFRCDPISEHNRLYWYRQTLGQGPEFLTYFQNEAQLEKSRLLSDRFSAERPKGSFSTLEIQRTEQGDSAMYLCASSLDLGKQFFGPGTRLTVL.

The V gene is TRBV5-1, the J gene TRBJ2-1; 11 bases are shared with TRBD1. The CDR3 contains 16 residues. J gave up 8 bases and V 0 bases, and 7 bases lay outside the gene matches. Germline V lookup: CDR1 SGHRS, CDR2 YFSETQ. The CDR3 DNA is TGCGCCAGCAGCTTGGATGGACAGGGGGCATTTTATGAGCAGTTCTTC. Translated, it gives CASSLDGQGAFYEQFF.

The gene calls are TRBV24-1 and TRBJ1-2, with TRBD1 matching over 8 bases. V lost 3 bases and J lost 4; bases outside the gene matches: 6. CDR1 is KGHDR and CDR2 is SFDVKD in the germline V gene. CDR3 size: 15 residues. In nucleotides, the CDR3 is TGTGCCACCAGTGATCAGGACAGGGAAGGCTATGGCTACACCTTC. Its translation is CATSDQDREGYGYTF.

The rearrangement joins TRBV6-5 to TRBJ2-7; tentative D call: TRBD1 (5 bases). Germline-derived CDR1 and CDR2 are MNHEY and SVGAGI. The V and J ends lost 6 bases and 0 bases respectively, with 15 bases between them. The CDR3 length is 15 residues. CDR3 loop: CASRAETASSYEQYF. The DNA of the CDR3 is TGTGCCAGCAGGGCCGAGACAGCTAGCTCCTACGAGCAGTACTTC.

This clone was seen only a few times. J is TRBJ2-7 and V is TRBV6-5; unclear D gene. Germline lookup yields CDR1 MNHEY and CDR2 SVGAGI. Trimming pared 0 bases from V and 6 bases from J, leaving 12 bases between. The CDR3 consists of 14 residues. The CDR3 nucleotides are TGTGCCAGCAGTTACTCCTCCTTAGGAGTCGAGCAGTACTTC. Translating it yields CASSYSSLGVEQYF.

The rearrangement links TRBV5-1 to TRBJ2-1; possibly TRBD1 for D (6 bases). V gave up 0 bases and J gave up 10 bases, with 11 bases separating them. This CDR3 comprises 13 residues. Per germline, CDR1 SGHRS and CDR2 YFSETQ. CDR3 amino acids: CASSLVNRAEQFF. The CDR3 nucleotides are TGCGCCAGCAGCTTGGTGAACAGGGCGGAGCAGTTCTTC.

As for this clone: At one boundary the junction diverges from the germline segment, which might be a read error. The chain is built from TRBV3-1 (or the pseudogene TRBV3-2) and TRBJ2-2; a possible D gene is TRBD2 (5 bases). CDR3 length equals 15 residues. Germline-derived CDR1 and CDR2 are LGHDT and YNNKEL (reference sequence). CDR3 sequence (DNA): TGTGCCAGCAGCCAGATAGACGGGAACCCCGGGGAGCTGTTTTTT. Translating gives CASSQIDGNPGELFF.

In its sample, this clone was seen many times. In nucleotides, the CDR3 is TGTGCCAGCTCACCGTCCCGGGACAGCGAGCTGTTTTTT. It codes for CASSPSRDSELFF. The chain combines TRBV18 with TRBJ2-2; 7 bases are a match to TRBD1. The trim removed 3 bases at V and 11 bases at J, leaving 6 bases unmatched. Looked up from germline, CDR1 is KGHSH and CDR2 is LQKENI. This CDR3 has 13 residues.

The V call is TRBV6-5, the J call TRBJ2-7; no clear D gene. V shed 0 bases and J shed 2 bases, with 11 bases lying between them. The germline CDR1 and CDR2 sequences are MNHEY and SVGAGI. The length of the CDR3 is 15 residues. CDR3 sequence reads: CASSYSRSLTYEQYF. The CDR3 DNA sequence: TGTGCCAGCAGTTACTCACGAAGCCTCACCTACGAGCAGTACTTC.

CDR3 in DNA: TGTGCCAGCAGCGTACAGAGAAATCAGCCCCAGCATTTT. Translation: CASSVQRNQPQHF. The chain combines TRBV13 with TRBJ1-5; D unclear. This CDR3 spans 13 amino acids. The germline V gene has CDR1 PRHDT and CDR2 FYEKMQ (reference sequence). V was trimmed by 5 bases and J by 4 bases, leaving 9 bases between them.

The chain recombines TRBV4-2 with TRBJ1-2; D is possibly TRBD1 (6 bases). Looked up from germline, CDR1 is LGHNA and CDR2 is YNFKEQ. V was shortened by 0 bases and J by 4 bases, with 9 bases between the two germline ends. This CDR3 spans 14 amino acids. The CDR3 is CASSQDRGSYGYTF. The CDR3 coding sequence is TGTGCCAGCAGCCAAGACAGGGGAAGCTATGGCTACACCTTC.

V and J are TRBV7-9 and TRBJ2-2; D gene unclear. The CDR3 runs 12 residues. CDR1 and CDR2 from the germline V gene are SEHNR and FQNEAQ (reference sequence). Between the trimmed V and J ends, which lost 5 bases and 1 base, there was a span of 2 bases. The CDR3 bases are TGTGCCAGCAGCCGGAACACCGGGGAGCTGTTTTTT. It encodes CASSRNTGELFF.

J is TRBJ1-2 and V is TRBV18; the D is unclear. CDR3 length: 16 residues. Germline-derived CDR1 and CDR2 are KGHSH and LQKENI. Trimming cost V 2 bases and J 4 bases, with 17 bases left between them. In nucleotides, the CDR3 is TGTGCCAGCTCACCAGTAACCTCGGGGTCAAGCTATGGCTACACCTTC. The encoded protein is CASSPVTSGSSYGYTF.

Concerning this clone itself: Other DNA sequences in this specimen translate into the identical CDR3. The chain has TRBV7-2 and TRBJ2-1, with D unclear. The length of the CDR3 is 15 residues. Trimming left V 0 bases short and J 0 bases short, with 6 bases between. Germline loops: CDR1 SGHTA, CDR2 FQGNSA. CDR3 loop: CASSLAYGSYNEQFF. CDR3 bases: TGTGCCAGCAGCTTAGCTTACGGCTCCTACAATGAGCAGTTCTTC.

This chain joins TRBV18 and TRBJ1-6; 9 nucleotides line up with TRBD1. The germline gives CDR1 KGHSH, CDR2 LQKENI. V dropped 3 bases and J dropped 3; count of bases not matched to a gene: 0. The CDR3 spans 15 residues. The CDR3 sequence is CASSPGQGYNSPLHF. The CDR3 nucleotides are TGTGCCAGCTCACCGGGACAGGGCTATAATTCACCCCTCCACTTT.

The CDR3 DNA reads TGTGCCAGTACCACCGGGACTAGTAGCAATGAGCAGTTCTTC. It yields the protein CASTTGTSSNEQFF. The gene calls are TRBV19 and TRBJ2-1, with 8 bases matching TRBD2. V lost 7 bases, J lost 6 bases, and 8 bases stayed unmatched. Germline CDR1 LNHDA, CDR2 SQIVND (reference sequence). This CDR3 is 14 amino acids long.

This clone was found a few times. The chain recombines TRBV9 with TRBJ1-5; no firm D call. V was clipped by 0 bases and J by 1 base, with 8 bases between them. The CDR3 is made up of 15 amino acids. CDR1 SGDLS and CDR2 YYNGEE come from the germline V gene. Here the CDR3 reads CASSVGEASNQPQHF. Here the CDR3 DNA reads TGTGCCAGCAGCGTAGGGGAGGCGAGCAATCAGCCCCAGCATTTT.

This clone came up once. V gene TRBV5-6 combines with J gene TRBJ2-7; 15 nucleotides match TRBD2. The CDR3 consists of 15 residues. The trim removed 5 bases at V and 7 bases at J, leaving 7 bases unmatched. CDR1 and CDR2 (germline): SGHDT, YYEEEE. The CDR3 sequence: CASRGLAGGSREQYF. The CDR3 nucleotides are TGTGCCAGCAGGGGACTAGCGGGGGGTTCGAGAGAGCAGTACTTC. Full variable domain (rest looked up from reference TRBV5-6 and TRBJ2-7): DAGVTQSPTHLIKTRGQQVTLRCSPKSGHDTVSWYQQALGQGPQFIFQYYEEEERQRGNFPDRFSGHQFPNYSSELNVNALLLGDSALYLCASRGLAGGSREQYFGPGTRLTVT.

This clone came up a few times. This chain links TRBV5-3 with TRBJ2-3; TRBD2 matches at 14 bases. TRBV5-3 is flagged as an ORF with uncertain function. After removal of 8 bases from V and 5 bases from J, the junction contained 7 bases not matched to a gene. This CDR3 is built from 15 residues. CDR3 coding DNA: TGTGCCAGGAAGGGACTAGCGGGAGCGAGAGATACGCAGTATTTT. Translation gives CARKGLAGARDTQYF.

The chain employs TRBV5-8 and TRBJ1-2; a possible D gene is TRBD1 (5 bases). Germline V gene lookup returns CDR1 SGHTS and CDR2 YDEGEE. Trimming stripped 4 bases from V and 2 bases from J, with 9 bases between. The CDR3 is made up of 13 amino acids. The DNA of the CDR3 is TGTGCCAGCAGCGCAGGGTTGAACTATGGCTACACCTTC. Its translation: CASSAGLNYGYTF.

This chain uses TRBV20-1 with TRBJ2-3, with D possibly being TRBD2 (5 bases). The CDR3 is 11 amino acids. Germline V lookup: CDR1 DFQATT, CDR2 SNEGSKA (reference sequence). The DNA of the CDR3 is TGCAGGGCGACTAATCCCGGGGTTGCGTATTTT. It encodes CRATNPGVAYF.

The J gene is TRBJ2-2, the V gene TRBV6-5, with D unclear. The CDR3 is 14 residues long. CDR1 is MNHEY, CDR2 SVGAGI, per germline. V was pared by 1 base and J by 6 bases, with 9 bases between. The CDR3 coding sequence is TGTGCCAGCAGTTACTTTTCCCAGTCCGGGGAGCTGTTTTTT. This translates into CASSYFSQSGELFF.

The sample holds a few counts of this clone. The chain couples TRBV11-3 to TRBJ1-2, with 7 bases that match TRBD1. V gave up 5 bases and J gave up 4 bases; unmatched junction bases: 10. This CDR3 region has 15 residues. Germline V gives CDR1 SGHNT, CDR2 YENEEA. CDR3 region: CASSPGGWDLYGYTF. The CDR3 DNA reads as TGTGCCAGCAGCCCAGGGGGTTGGGATCTCTATGGCTACACCTTC. Full variable domain (outside the CDR3, taken from reference TRBV11-3 and TRBJ1-2): EAGVVQSPRYKIIEKKQPVAFWCNPISGHNTLYWYLQNLGQGPELLIRYENEEAVDDSQLPKDRFSAERLKGVDSTLKIQPAELGDSAVYLCASSPGGWDLYGYTFGSGTRLTVV.

The CDR3 reads CASSDVAGPNNEQFF. DNA for the CDR3: TGTGCCAGCAGTGACGTAGCGGGACCAAACAATGAGCAGTTCTTC. V and J are TRBV2 and TRBJ2-1; TRBD2 matches at 8 bases. The germline V gene encodes CDR1 SNHLY and CDR2 FYNNEI. Trimming cost V 3 bases and J 5 bases; bases outside gene matches: 6. The CDR3 consists of 15 residues.